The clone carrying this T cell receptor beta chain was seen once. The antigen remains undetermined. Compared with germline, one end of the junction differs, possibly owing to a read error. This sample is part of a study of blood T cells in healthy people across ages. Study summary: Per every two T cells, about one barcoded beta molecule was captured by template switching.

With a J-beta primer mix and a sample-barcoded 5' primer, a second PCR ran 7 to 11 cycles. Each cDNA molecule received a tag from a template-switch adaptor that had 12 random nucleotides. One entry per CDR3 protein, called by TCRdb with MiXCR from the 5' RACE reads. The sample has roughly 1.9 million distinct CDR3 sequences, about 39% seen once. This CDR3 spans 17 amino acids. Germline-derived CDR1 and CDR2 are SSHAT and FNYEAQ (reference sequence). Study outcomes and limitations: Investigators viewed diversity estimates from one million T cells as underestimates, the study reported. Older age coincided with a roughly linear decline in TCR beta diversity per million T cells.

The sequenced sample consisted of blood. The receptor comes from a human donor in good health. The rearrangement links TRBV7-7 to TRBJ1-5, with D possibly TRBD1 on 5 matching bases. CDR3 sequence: CASSNRAPGRGDQPQHF. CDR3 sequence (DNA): TGTGCTAGCAGCAACCGTGCCCCGGGACGGGGAGATCAGCCCCAGCATTTT.